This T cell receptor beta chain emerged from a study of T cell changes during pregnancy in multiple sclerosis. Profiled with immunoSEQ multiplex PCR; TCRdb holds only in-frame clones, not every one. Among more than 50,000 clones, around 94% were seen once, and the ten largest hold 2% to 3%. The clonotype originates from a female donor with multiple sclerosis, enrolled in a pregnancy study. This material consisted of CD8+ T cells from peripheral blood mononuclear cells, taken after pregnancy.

CDR3 region: CASSLILAGARNEQFF. CDR3 in DNA: TGTGCCAGCAGCCTCATCCTGGCGGGAGCGCGAAATGAGCAGTTCTTC. The chain uses TRBV11-2 and TRBJ2-1; TRBD2 matches 7 bases. V trimming: 5 bases; J trimming: 7 bases; junction bases outside the gene matches: 14. CDR3 size: 16 residues. Germline CDR1 reads SGHAT; CDR2 reads FQNNGV.